This T cell receptor (beta chain) emerged from a study of response to subunit inactivated influenza vaccine (dated by TCRdb to the late 2010s). With respect to the entire study: To follow how T cells responded to a trivalent subunit inactivated influenza vaccine, the researchers relied on deep quantitative profiling of the T cell receptor repertoire. Results the study describes overall, beyond this receptor: According to the authors, only a limited number of new T cells may be recruited by each seasonal influenza vaccination.

The junction carries 14 bases between V and J, which are trimmed by 7 bases and 1 base respectively. CDR1 is given as MDHEN and CDR2 as SYDVKM, both from the germline V gene. The CDR3, cysteine through phenylalanine, is 14 amino acids long. CDR3 DNA is the only sequence kept; it has 42 bases, read in frame from the first base. Receptors were amplified or captured by RT-PCR. The run used an Illumina HiSeq 2500. TCRdb's own reprocessing of the public reads used fastp at Q25 and MiXCR and kept productive beta chains. Merged by CDR3 protein, the rows form single entries marked with the most common genes and DNA. The sample contains about half a million distinct CDR3 sequences, 7.6% of them found a single time. The ten largest clones capture 10% to 15% of the sample. In this sample, this clonotype turned up many times. This clone's antigen is unknown. The input lacks base qualities; no much larger clone sits a single base away.

The sequence is built from TRBV28 and TRBJ2-7; TRBD1 is possibly the D segment (6 matching bases). The sequence derives from a man aged 50-75 years who received an inactivated influenza vaccine. Donor details come from another sample of the same person, matched by shared clones. The sample in question was PBMCs from blood, obtained less than 25 months after vaccination. This receptor has the CDR3 CASKNGQRSYEQYF. The DNA is as follows: TGTGCCAGCAAAAACGGACAGCGTTCCTACGAGCAGTACTTC.